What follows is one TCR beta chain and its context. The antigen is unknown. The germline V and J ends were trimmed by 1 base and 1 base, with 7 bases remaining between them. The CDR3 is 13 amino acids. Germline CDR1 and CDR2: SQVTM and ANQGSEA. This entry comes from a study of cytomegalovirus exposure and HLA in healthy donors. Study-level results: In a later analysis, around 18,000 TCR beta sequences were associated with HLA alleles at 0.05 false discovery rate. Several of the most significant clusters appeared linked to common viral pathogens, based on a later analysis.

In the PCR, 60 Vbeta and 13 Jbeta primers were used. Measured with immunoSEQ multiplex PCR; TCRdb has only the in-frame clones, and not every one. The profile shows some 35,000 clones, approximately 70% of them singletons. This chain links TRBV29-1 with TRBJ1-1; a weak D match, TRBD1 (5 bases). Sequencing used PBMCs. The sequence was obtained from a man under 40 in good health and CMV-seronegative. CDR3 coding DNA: TGCAGCGTTGAAGGCAGGGCGAACACTGAAGCTTTCTTT. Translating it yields CSVEGRANTEAFF.